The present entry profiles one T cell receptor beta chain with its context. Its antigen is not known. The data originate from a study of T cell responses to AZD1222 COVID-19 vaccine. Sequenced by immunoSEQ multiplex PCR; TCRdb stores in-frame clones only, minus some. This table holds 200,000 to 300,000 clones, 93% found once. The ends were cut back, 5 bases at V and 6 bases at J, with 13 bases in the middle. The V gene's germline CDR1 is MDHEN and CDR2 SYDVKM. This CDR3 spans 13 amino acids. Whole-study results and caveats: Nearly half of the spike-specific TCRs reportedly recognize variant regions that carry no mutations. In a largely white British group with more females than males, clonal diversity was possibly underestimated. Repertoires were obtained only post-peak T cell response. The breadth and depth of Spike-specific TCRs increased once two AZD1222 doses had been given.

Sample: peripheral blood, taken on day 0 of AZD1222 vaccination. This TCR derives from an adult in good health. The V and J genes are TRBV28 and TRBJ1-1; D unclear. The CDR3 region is CASSRADLAEAFF. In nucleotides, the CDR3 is TGTGCCAGCAGTCGTGCGGACCTCGCTGAAGCTTTCTTT.